Here is one T cell receptor (beta chain) with its context. This sample is drawn from a study of cytomegalovirus exposure and HLA in healthy donors. There are 14 residues in the CDR3. V was pared by 4 bases and J by 8 bases, with 6 bases of the junction left unmatched. Per the germline V gene, CDR1 is MGHRA and CDR2 is YSYEKL. The repertoire was sequenced with immunoSEQ multiplex PCR; TCRdb's copy has only in-frame clones and lacks some. The sample contains some 90,000 clones, roughly 96% of which appear only once. The TCR comes from a young man in good health and CMV-seronegative. The chain combines TRBV4-1 with TRBJ1-2; 11 positions match TRBD1. Sequenced: PBMCs. CDR3 DNA: TGCGCCAGCAGCCGACCGGGACAGGGGGACGGCTACACCTTC. Protein: CASSRPGQGDGYTF.